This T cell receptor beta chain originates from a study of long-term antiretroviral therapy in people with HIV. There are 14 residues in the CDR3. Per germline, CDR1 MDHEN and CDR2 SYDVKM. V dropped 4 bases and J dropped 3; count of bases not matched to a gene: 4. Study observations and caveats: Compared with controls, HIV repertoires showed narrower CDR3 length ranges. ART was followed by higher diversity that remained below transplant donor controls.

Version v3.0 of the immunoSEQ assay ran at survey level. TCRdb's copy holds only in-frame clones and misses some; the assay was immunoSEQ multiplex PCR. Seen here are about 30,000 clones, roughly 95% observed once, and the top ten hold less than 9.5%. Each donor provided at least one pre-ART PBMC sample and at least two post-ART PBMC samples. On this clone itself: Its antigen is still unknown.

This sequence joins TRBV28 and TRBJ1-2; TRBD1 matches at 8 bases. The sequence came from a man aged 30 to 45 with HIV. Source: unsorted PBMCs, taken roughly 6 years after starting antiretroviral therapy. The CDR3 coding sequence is TGTGCCAGCAGTTCGCCGACAGGGGACTATGGCTACACCTTC. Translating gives CASSSPTGDYGYTF.